These 23 T cell receptor beta chains originate from one sample sequenced in a study of shared clonotypes between healthy human individuals. Assay: immunoSEQ multiplex PCR; the TCRdb copy retains only in-frame clones and omits some. The sample contains about 2.2 million clones, around 93% of which appear only once. Naive-designated CD8 cells lacked CD45RO, were positively enriched for CCR7, and omitted terminally differentiated effector memory CD45RA+ cells. Input material: naive CD8+ T cells from PBMCs. The receptors originated from a man aged 18 to 30 in good health. Some clones in this sample may be carry-over from other donors' samples.

This chain joins TRBV10-3 and TRBJ1-1; weak D call: TRBD1 (5 bases). CDR1 ENHRY and CDR2 SYGVKD come from the germline V gene. The V end was cut by 3 bases, the J end by 0 bases, with 11 bases between. This CDR3 is 15 amino acids long. CDR3 bases: TGTGCCATCAGTGATTTAGGGGAGATGAACACTGAAGCTTTCTTT. Its protein is CAISDLGEMNTEAFF.

The gene calls are TRBV7-9 and TRBJ2-1, with TRBD2 matching over 8 bases. The CDR3 runs to 15 residues. The ends lost 5 bases at V and 6 bases at J; junction bases unmatched: 9. Germline CDR1 is SEHNR and CDR2 is FQNEAQ (reference sequence). The CDR3 coding sequence is TGTGCCAGCAGCCCCGCGGTCGGGAGGGTCAATGAGCAGTTCTTC. Translation: CASSPAVGRVNEQFF.

The V gene is TRBV29-1, the J gene TRBJ1-2, with 7 bases lining up with TRBD1. This CDR3 is 11 amino acids long. Germline V CDR1 and CDR2: SQVTM, ANQGSEA. J was trimmed by 4 bases and V by 7 bases; bases with no gene match: 3. CDR3 sequence reads: CSARDSYGYTF. In DNA form, the CDR3 reads TGCAGCGCACGGGACAGCTATGGCTACACCTTC.

The rearrangement joins TRBV11-2 to TRBJ1-1; D gene uncertain. The V gene's germline CDR1 is SGHAT and CDR2 FQNNGV. V was cut by 2 bases and J by 2 bases, with 18 bases left in between. CDR3 length equals 17 residues. CDR3 bases: TGTGCCAGCAGCTTATACCGGCTTCGGGGAGAAAACACTGAAGCTTTCTTT. Amino acid sequence: CASSLYRLRGENTEAFF.

This clone showed up just once. This chain uses TRBV15 with TRBJ2-5, with D perhaps TRBD1 (6 bases). This CDR3 region has 15 residues. V was shortened by 3 bases and J by 0 bases, with 11 bases between the two germline ends. Germline V CDR1 and CDR2: LNHNV, YYDKDF (reference sequence). CDR3 DNA sequence: TGTGCCACCAGCAGCTGGGACAAGTACCAAGAGACCCAGTACTTC. This translates into CATSSWDKYQETQYF.

This chain joins TRBV28 and TRBJ2-1, with TRBD2 as a possible D gene (6 bases). The CDR3 runs to 16 residues. Looked up from germline, CDR1 is MDHEN and CDR2 is SYDVKM. Trimming pared 5 bases from V and 5 bases from J, leaving 19 bases between. Here the CDR3 reads CASSPHGGSTDNEQFF. CDR3 bases: TGTGCCAGCAGTCCCCATGGGGGGAGCACAGACAATGAGCAGTTCTTC.

This chain joins TRBV9 and TRBJ2-7; D gene unclear. Germline V lookup: CDR1 SGDLS, CDR2 YYNGEE. V lost 3 bases and J lost 6, with 7 bases in between. The CDR3 runs to 11 residues. For the CDR3, the DNA is TGTGCCAGCAGCGAGGGAAGCGAGCAGTACTTC. Protein product: CASSEGSEQYF.

The chain carries TRBV23-1 and TRBJ2-2; D might be TRBD1 (5 bases). TRBV23-1 is reported as an ORF; its role is uncertain. Trimming removed 1 base at V and 6 bases at J, with 30 bases between. The CDR3 totals 21 residues. CDR3 region: CASSQFRVAQSMFREAGELFF. CDR3 DNA sequence: TGCGCCAGCAGTCAATTTCGTGTTGCTCAGTCAATGTTCAGGGAAGCCGGGGAGCTGTTTTTT.

Regarding this clone: This CDR3 is also generated by other DNA sequences in the sample. This CDR3 is CASSVGGNTIYF. The CDR3 bases are TGTGCCAGCAGCGTAGGTGGAAACACCATATATTTT. The chain uses TRBV9 and TRBJ1-3; D gene uncertain. With 0 bases removed from V and 3 bases from J, the gap between germline ends came to 1 base. The germline V gene has CDR1 SGDLS and CDR2 YYNGEE. The CDR3 contains 12 residues.

The CDR3 DNA is TGTGCCAGCAGCATAGACAGAGGCTCCTACAATGAGCAGTTCTTC. It is translated as CASSIDRGSYNEQFF. The rearrangement joins TRBV7-8 to TRBJ2-1, with D perhaps TRBD1 (5 bases). The germline V gene has CDR1 SGHVS and CDR2 FQNEAQ. V lost 5 bases and J lost 0, with 11 bases in between. CDR3 size: 15 residues.

About this clone itself: The sample contains more than one DNA sequence encoding this CDR3. In DNA, the CDR3 is TGTGCCAGCAGCTTGGGACACACTGAAGCTTTCTTT. This codes for CASSLGHTEAFF. The chain combines TRBV11-2 with TRBJ1-1; possibly TRBD1 for D (5 bases). The CDR3 length is 12 residues. V was shortened by 3 bases and J by 3 bases, with 5 bases between the two germline ends. Germline assignment: CDR1 SGHAT and CDR2 FQNNGV.

This rearrangement joins TRBV9 to TRBJ2-1; D might be TRBD1 (6 bases). Looked up from germline, CDR1 is SGDLS and CDR2 is YYNGEE. CDR3 length: 13 amino acids. Trimming stripped 4 bases from V and 8 bases from J, with 13 bases between. The CDR3 region is CASSLQGWDEQFF. The CDR3 region has the DNA TGTGCCAGCAGCTTACAGGGTTGGGATGAGCAGTTCTTC.

The genes are TRBV7-3 and TRBJ2-7; D perhaps matches TRBD1 (5 bases). The CDR3 consists of 16 residues. In germline, CDR1 is SGHTA, CDR2 FQGTGA. V lost 7 bases to trimming and J lost 0 bases, with 19 bases between them. CDR3 residues: CASTKQNWGNSYEQYF. CDR3 DNA: TGTGCCAGCACCAAGCAAAATTGGGGCAACTCCTACGAGCAGTACTTC.

The chain uses TRBV29-1 and TRBJ1-2; no reliable D call. Germline V CDR1 and CDR2: SQVTM, ANQGSEA. This CDR3 region has 14 residues. V was pared by 3 bases and J by 4 bases, with 15 bases between. Here the CDR3 reads CSVEGSLGIYGYTF. DNA of the CDR3: TGCAGCGTTGAGGGGTCCCTTGGAATCTATGGCTACACCTTC.

V and J are TRBV7-8 and TRBJ2-7, with 10 nucleotides matching TRBD1. The V and J ends lost 5 bases and 6 bases, in that order; junction bases with no gene match: 10. Germline-derived CDR1 and CDR2 are SGHVS and FQNEAQ. The CDR3 spans 15 residues. The CDR3 here is CASSPTGTGATEQYF. In nucleotides, the CDR3 is TGTGCCAGCAGCCCAACCGGGACAGGGGCCACCGAGCAGTACTTC.

This sequence joins TRBV7-2 and TRBJ2-7; the D is unclear. Germline V gene sequence: CDR1 SGHTA, CDR2 FQGNSA. V was trimmed by 0 bases and J by 0 bases, leaving 9 bases between them. This CDR3 is built from 15 residues. The CDR3 DNA is TGTGCCAGCAGCTTAGCCCCCGCGAGCTCCTACGAGCAGTACTTC. This codes for CASSLAPASSYEQYF.

The chain uses TRBV14 and TRBJ1-2; D ambiguous. The CDR3 consists of 13 residues. CDR1 SGHDN and CDR2 FVKESK come from the germline V gene. Trimming pared 0 bases from V and 3 bases from J, leaving 5 bases between. CDR3 protein: CASSQDMDYGYTF. CDR3 DNA sequence: TGTGCCAGCAGCCAAGATATGGACTATGGCTACACCTTC.

The rearrangement uses TRBV10-3 and TRBJ1-1; no definite D call. The CDR3 has 13 residues. V lost 6 bases and J 3 bases, leaving 11 bases between the germline ends. Per the germline V gene, CDR1 is ENHRY and CDR2 is SYGVKD. The CDR3 loop is CAIRDGSDTEAFF. The CDR3 DNA reads as TGTGCCATCAGGGACGGATCGGACACTGAAGCTTTCTTT.

The V gene is TRBV6-5, the J gene TRBJ1-1, with D perhaps matching TRBD1 (6 bases). V lost 2 bases and J 6 bases, leaving 10 bases between the germline ends. Germline CDR1 is MNHEY and CDR2 is SVGAGI. CDR3 length: 13 amino acids. CDR3 residues: CASSYRGGPEAFF. CDR3 sequence (DNA): TGTGCCAGCAGTTACCGTGGGGGCCCTGAAGCTTTCTTT.

This sequence joins TRBV9 and TRBJ1-2, with a tentative D call TRBD1 (6 bases). This CDR3 has 13 residues. V was shortened by 5 bases and J by 8 bases, with 16 bases between the two germline ends. Germline-derived CDR1 and CDR2 are SGDLS and YYNGEE. CDR3 coding DNA: TGTGCCAGCAGTTTCCCGGGGGGCGCAGGCTACACCTTC. Amino acids: CASSFPGGAGYTF.

This chain joins TRBV7-3 and TRBJ2-6; 11 nucleotides line up with TRBD2. The CDR3 extends over 19 amino acids. V lost 5 bases and J lost 0; bases outside the gene matches: 9. Germline CDR1 is SGHTA and CDR2 is FQGTGA. The CDR3 spells CASSPTGLAEFSGANVLTF. CDR3 DNA: TGTGCCAGCAGCCCCACGGGACTAGCGGAATTCTCTGGGGCCAACGTCCTGACTTTC.

The rearrangement joins TRBV6-5 to TRBJ2-3; D not certain. Germline assignment: CDR1 MNHEY and CDR2 SVGAGI. The CDR3 is made up of 16 amino acids. V shed 3 bases and J shed 0 bases, with 13 bases lying between them. The CDR3 region has the DNA TGTGCCAGCAGTTATATGGCAGGATTTAGCACAGATACGCAGTATTTT. It encodes CASSYMAGFSTDTQYF.

V and J are TRBV6-1 and TRBJ2-7; D may match TRBD1 or TRBD2 (5 bases each). The CDR3 is 15 amino acids. Trimming stripped 9 bases from V and 3 bases from J, with 21 bases between. Germline V gives CDR1 MNHNS, CDR2 SASEGT. The CDR3 here is CASSLPIARGYEQYF. The CDR3 DNA is TGTGCCAGTTCTCTCCCTATTGCGAGGGGCTACGAGCAGTACTTC.